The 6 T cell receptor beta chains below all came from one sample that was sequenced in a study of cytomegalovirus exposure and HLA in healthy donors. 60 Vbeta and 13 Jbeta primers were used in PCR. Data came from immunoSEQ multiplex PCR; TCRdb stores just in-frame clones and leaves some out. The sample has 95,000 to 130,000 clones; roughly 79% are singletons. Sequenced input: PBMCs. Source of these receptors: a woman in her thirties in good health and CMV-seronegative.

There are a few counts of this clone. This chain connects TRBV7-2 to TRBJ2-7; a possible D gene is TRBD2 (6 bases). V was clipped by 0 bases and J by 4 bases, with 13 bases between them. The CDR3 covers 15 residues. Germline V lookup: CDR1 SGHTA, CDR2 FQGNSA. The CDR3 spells CASSLAGRTTYEQYF. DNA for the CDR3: TGTGCCAGCAGCTTAGCGGGACGGACTACGTACGAGCAGTACTTC.

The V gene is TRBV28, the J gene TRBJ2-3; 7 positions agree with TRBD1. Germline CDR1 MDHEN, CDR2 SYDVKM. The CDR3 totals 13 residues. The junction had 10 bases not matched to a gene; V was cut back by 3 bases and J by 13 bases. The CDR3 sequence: CASSFDRAPRKYF. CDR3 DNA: TGTGCCAGCAGTTTCGACAGGGCGCCTAGGAAGTATTTT.

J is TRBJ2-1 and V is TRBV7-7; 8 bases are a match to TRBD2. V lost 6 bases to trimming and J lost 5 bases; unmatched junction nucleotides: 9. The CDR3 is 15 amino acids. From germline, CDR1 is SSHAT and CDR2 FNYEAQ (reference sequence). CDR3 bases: TGTGCCAGCAGTAAAATAGCGGGGCCCGACAATGAGCAGTTCTTC. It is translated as CASSKIAGPDNEQFF.

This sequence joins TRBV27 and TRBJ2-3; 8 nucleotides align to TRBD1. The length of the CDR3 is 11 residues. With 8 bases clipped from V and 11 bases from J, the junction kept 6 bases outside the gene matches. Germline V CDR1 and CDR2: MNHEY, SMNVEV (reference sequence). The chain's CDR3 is CASGYRGKQYF. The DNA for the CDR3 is TGTGCCAGCGGATACAGGGGGAAGCAGTATTTT.

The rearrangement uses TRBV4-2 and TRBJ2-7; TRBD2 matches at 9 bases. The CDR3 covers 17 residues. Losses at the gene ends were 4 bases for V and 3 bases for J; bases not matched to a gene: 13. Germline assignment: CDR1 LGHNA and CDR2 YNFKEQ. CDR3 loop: CASSPLPVVAGDYEQYF. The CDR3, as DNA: TGTGCCAGCAGCCCCCTACCTGTGGTAGCGGGGGACTACGAGCAGTACTTC.

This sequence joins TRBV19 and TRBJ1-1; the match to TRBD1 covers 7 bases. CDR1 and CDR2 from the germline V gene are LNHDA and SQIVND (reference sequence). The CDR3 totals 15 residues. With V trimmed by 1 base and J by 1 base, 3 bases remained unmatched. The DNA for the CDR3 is TGTGCCAGTAGTATAGGGGCAGGGGGGAACACTGAAGCTTTCTTT. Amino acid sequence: CASSIGAGGNTEAFF.